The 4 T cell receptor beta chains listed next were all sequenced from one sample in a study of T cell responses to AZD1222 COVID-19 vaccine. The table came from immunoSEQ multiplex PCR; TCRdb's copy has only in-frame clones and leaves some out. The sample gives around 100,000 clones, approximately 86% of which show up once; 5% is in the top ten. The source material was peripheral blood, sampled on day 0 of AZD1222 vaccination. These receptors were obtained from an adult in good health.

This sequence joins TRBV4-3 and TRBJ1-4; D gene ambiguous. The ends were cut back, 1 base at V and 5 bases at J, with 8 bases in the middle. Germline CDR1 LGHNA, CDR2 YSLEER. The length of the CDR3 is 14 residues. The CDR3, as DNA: TGCGCCAGCAGCCAAGGACGGCAAAATGAAAAACTGTTTTTT. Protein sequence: CASSQGRQNEKLFF.

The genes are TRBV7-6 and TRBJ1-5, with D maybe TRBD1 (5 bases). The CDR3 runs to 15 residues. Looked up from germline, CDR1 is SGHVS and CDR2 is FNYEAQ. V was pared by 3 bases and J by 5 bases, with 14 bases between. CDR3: CASSFGAQPDQPQHF. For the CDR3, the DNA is TGTGCCAGCAGCTTTGGGGCCCAACCAGATCAGCCCCAGCATTTT.

CDR3 region: CASSLYGVFSNQPQHF. DNA of the CDR3: TGTGCCAGCAGCTTATACGGCGTCTTTAGCAATCAGCCCCAGCATTTT. The chain uses TRBV7-2 and TRBJ1-5, with unresolved D. There are 16 residues in the CDR3. Trimming pared 2 bases from V and 0 bases from J, leaving 11 bases between. Germline lookup yields CDR1 SGHTA and CDR2 FQGNSA. The variable domain in full, with the rest retrieved from reference TRBV7-2 and TRBJ1-5, is GAGVSQSPSNKVTEKGKDVELRCDPISGHTALYWYRQSLGQGLEFLIYFQGNSAPDKSGLPSDRFSAERTGGSVSTLTIQRTQQEDSAVYLCASSLYGVFSNQPQHFGDGTRLSIL.

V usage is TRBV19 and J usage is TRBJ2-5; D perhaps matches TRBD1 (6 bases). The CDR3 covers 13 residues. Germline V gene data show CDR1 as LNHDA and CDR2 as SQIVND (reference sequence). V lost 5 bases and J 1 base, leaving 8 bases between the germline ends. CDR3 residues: CASSLQGQETQYF. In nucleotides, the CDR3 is TGTGCCAGTAGTCTACAGGGCCAAGAGACCCAGTACTTC.